This is a list of T cell receptor beta chains from one sample in a study of long-term antiretroviral therapy in people with HIV. Generated by immunoSEQ multiplex PCR, the TCRdb table keeps only in-frame clones and is missing some. The sample contains 30,000 to 40,000 clones, about 85% of which appear only once. The sample here was unsorted PBMCs, taken 1.9 years after starting antiretroviral therapy. These receptor sequences come from a young man with HIV. Each CDR3 is given with its conserved first and last residue. D genes are given only for firm matches. Rows may omit the clone size; those that give it use once, few, many or a size class.

length	V	size	D	J	DNA	CDR3
19	TRBV7-3	NA	TRBD1	TRBJ2-3	TGTGCCAGCAGCTTAATGGCAGGGGGCAATGGTGCTAGCACAGATACGCAGTATTTT	CASSLMAGGNGASTDTQYF
14	TRBV5-1	NA	NA	TRBJ1-2	TGCGCCAGCAGCTTGGTGACGGCCCTGGGGGGCTACACCTTC	CASSLVTALGGYTF
14	TRBV18	NA	NA	TRBJ1-1	TGTGCCAGCTCACAAACGACAGCGAACACTGAAGCTTTCTTT	CASSQTTANTEAFF
16	TRBV18	few	NA	TRBJ1-5	TGTGCCAGCTCACCTCCCGGGACACCGATCGATCAGCCCCAGCATTTT	CASSPPGTPIDQPQHF
14	TRBV25-1	few	TRBD1	TRBJ2-2	TGTGCCAGCAGTGGACAGGGGGACACCGGGGAGCTGTTTTTT	CASSGQGDTGELFF
13	TRBV30	NA	NA	TRBJ1-1	TGTGCCTGGGCACTAACTGGGAACACTGAAGCTTTCTTT	CAWALTGNTEAFF
17	TRBV9	NA	NA	TRBJ2-6	TGTGCCAGCACGTCAAGGTACAAACAAAGTCGGGCCAACGTCCTGACTTTC	CASTSRYKQSRANVLTF
19	TRBV27	NA	TRBD2	TRBJ2-3	TGTGCCAGCAGTTTAAGGTCCACGGGGGGGGGCGGTTTCACAGATACGCAGTATTTT	CASSLRSTGGGGFTDTQYF
13	TRBV7-9	NA	NA	TRBJ1-1	TGTGCCAGCAGCGCCGGAGCTGGAGCTGAAGCTTTCTTT	CASSAGAGAEAFF
14	TRBV6-4	NA	NA	TRBJ1-1	TGTGCCAGCAGTGACTCTTCTAGGGGGACTGAAGCTTTCTTT	CASSDSSRGTEAFF
16	TRBV9	NA	NA	TRBJ2-3	TGTGCCAGCAGCGTAGAGGGGACATCTCCCACAGATACGCAGTATTTT	CASSVEGTSPTDTQYF
13	TRBV28	once	NA	TRBJ2-2	TGTGCCAGCAGTTTGTACAACCTAGGGGAGCTGTTTTTT	CASSLYNLGELFF
15	TRBV6-4	NA	NA	TRBJ2-3	TGTGCCAGCAGTGACTCAGGTGGGGGGCAAGATACGCAGTATTTT	CASSDSGGGQDTQYF
13	TRBV6-5	NA	TRBD1	TRBJ1-2	TGTGCCAGCAGTTACGCCAACAGGGGCGGCTACACCTTC	CASSYANRGGYTF
12	TRBV18	NA	NA	TRBJ1-5	TGTGCCAGCTCACCTGTGGGGCAGCCCCAGCATTTT	CASSPVGQPQHF
19	TRBV9	once	TRBD2	TRBJ2-2	TGTGCCAGCAGCGTGGGGGGTGCTAGCGGGGGGTCTAACACCGGGGAGCTGTTTTTT	CASSVGGASGGSNTGELFF
15	TRBV19	NA	TRBD1	TRBJ1-1	TGTGCCAGTAGTCTGTGGACAGGTCTGAGCACTGAAGCTTTCTTT	CASSLWTGLSTEAFF
18	TRBV6-1	NA	TRBD1	TRBJ1-5	TGTGCCAGCAGTGGACTCTCAGGGGGGACCTTGAGCAATCAGCCCCAGCATTTT	CASSGLSGGTLSNQPQHF
16	TRBV11-2	NA	TRBD2	TRBJ2-3	TGTGCCAGCAGCTCAAGACTAGCGGGGGTGGTAGATACGCAGTATTTT	CASSSRLAGVVDTQYF
15	TRBV5-1	NA	TRBD1	TRBJ1-2	TGCGCCAGCAGCGGGGGGGACAGGGGGAACTATGGCTACACCTTC	CASSGGDRGNYGYTF
14	TRBV11-1	NA	NA	TRBJ2-1	TGTGCCAGCAGCTCCTCTCGGTCCAACAATGAGCAGTTCTTC	CASSSSRSNNEQFF
13	TRBV7-9	NA	NA	TRBJ2-7	TGTGCCAGCAGCTTAGTTTACTCCTACGAGCAGTACTTC	CASSLVYSYEQYF
16	TRBV4-1	NA	NA	TRBJ1-1	TGCGCCAGCAGCCAAGCCCTGGGGGGTCTGAACACTGAAGCTTTCTTT	CASSQALGGLNTEAFF
15	TRBV10-3	NA	TRBD2	TRBJ2-5	TGTGCCATCAGTGAGCGCGGGGGAGGCGGAGAGACCCAGTACTTC	CAISERGGGGETQYF
13	TRBV6-5	once	NA	TRBJ1-5	TGTGCCAGTTTGGTACGGAACGATCAGCCCCAGCATTTT	CASLVRNDQPQHF
16	TRBV10-2	NA	TRBD2	TRBJ2-3	TGCGCCAGCAGTGAGTTGGCTAGCGGGGGAACAGATACGCAGTATTTT	CASSELASGGTDTQYF
13	TRBV10-3	NA	NA	TRBJ2-5	TGTGCCATCAGTACTGGTCTCCAAGAGACCCAGTACTTC	CAISTGLQETQYF
13	TRBV2	NA	NA	TRBJ1-2	TGTGCCAGCAGTGAGCAGGAGGGGGGTGGCTACACCTTC	CASSEQEGGGYTF
14	TRBV2	NA	NA	TRBJ2-5	TGTGCCAGCAGTGCAGAGTGGTCCCAAGAGACCCAGTACTTC	CASSAEWSQETQYF
14	TRBV19	NA	NA	TRBJ1-1	TGTGCCAGTAGTATGGGGGGGGGAGTAACTGAAGCTTTCTTT	CASSMGGGVTEAFF
14	TRBV7-9	NA	TRBD1	TRBJ1-1	TGTGCCAGCAGCTTACAGGGGGAGAGCACTGAAGCTTTCTTT	CASSLQGESTEAFF
14	TRBV6-5	NA	TRBD1	TRBJ1-5	TGTGCCAGCAGGATGGACAGGGGAGATCAGCCCCAGCATTTT	CASRMDRGDQPQHF
13	TRBV5-1	few	NA	TRBJ2-1	TGCGCCAGCAGCTTGTCCGGGTACAATGAGCAGTTCTTC	CASSLSGYNEQFF
13	TRBV30	NA	NA	TRBJ1-4	TGTGCCTGGAGGAGGTGGAGGAATGAAAAACTGTTTTTT	CAWRRWRNEKLFF
13	TRBV5-1	NA	NA	TRBJ1-4	TGCGCCAGCAGCTTGTTGGGAAATGAAAAACTGTTTTTT	CASSLLGNEKLFF
16	TRBV5-1	NA	NA	TRBJ2-2	TGCGCCAGCTCCTCGCACCCAGACAGGAACACCGGGGAGCTGTTTTTT	CASSSHPDRNTGELFF
16	TRBV5-4	NA	TRBD1	TRBJ1-3	TGTGCCAGCAGCTTCGACAGGGGAGAAACTGGAAACACCATATATTTT	CASSFDRGETGNTIYF
18	TRBV7-3	NA	TRBD2	TRBJ2-2	TGTGCCAGCAGCTTAATGCCTAGCGGGGGGGCAGGCACCGGGGAGCTGTTTTTT	CASSLMPSGGAGTGELFF
14	TRBV7-2	NA	NA	TRBJ2-3	TGTGCCAGCAGCTTGCGGGGATATGCAGATACGCAGTATTTT	CASSLRGYADTQYF
14	TRBV10-3	NA	NA	TRBJ1-4	TGTGCCATCAGTGAGACAGGGCCCGGTGAAAAACTGTTTTTT	CAISETGPGEKLFF
14	TRBV9	few	NA	TRBJ1-1	TGTGCCAGCAGCGGAGGACAGATGAACACTGAAGCTTTCTTT	CASSGGQMNTEAFF
16	TRBV5-1	NA	TRBD2	TRBJ2-1	TGCGCCAGCAGCTTGGCCGGGACTAGCGGTTTCAATGAGCAGTTCTTC	CASSLAGTSGFNEQFF
15	TRBV2	NA	NA	TRBJ2-7	TGTGCCAGCAGTGAATCTGGACAGCTTGCTTACGAGCAGTACTTC	CASSESGQLAYEQYF
12	TRBV18	once	NA	TRBJ1-2	TGTGCCAGCTCACTGTACGAGTCGGGCTACACCTTC	CASSLYESGYTF
13	TRBV7-2	NA	NA	TRBJ2-5	TGTGCCAGCAGCTTCTTGGGTTCGGAGACCCAGTACTTC	CASSFLGSETQYF
14	TRBV7-9	few	NA	TRBJ2-5	TGTGCCAGCAGCTCACGTAATAGGGGAGAGACCCAGTACTTC	CASSSRNRGETQYF
13	TRBV5-1	NA	NA	TRBJ1-1	TGCGCCAGCAGGATCTCCGCGGCCACTGAAGCTTTCTTT	CASRISAATEAFF
13	TRBV6-1	NA	NA	TRBJ1-1	TGTGCCAGCAGTGTTTGGATGAACACTGAAGCTTTCTTT	CASSVWMNTEAFF
12	TRBV29-1	NA	NA	TRBJ1-2	TGCAGCGTTGAAGATGGGTTCTATGGCTACACCTTC	CSVEDGFYGYTF
14	TRBV19	NA	NA	TRBJ1-4	TGTGCCAGTAGTCCCCAAGGGACTAATGAAAAACTGTTTTTT	CASSPQGTNEKLFF
17	TRBV18	NA	NA	TRBJ2-4	TGTGCCAGCTCACCCCCAATTAACCGGGACGGCAAAAACATTCAGTACTTC	CASSPPINRDGKNIQYF
13	TRBV5-1	NA	NA	TRBJ2-3	TGCGCCAGCAACGTGGACATCACAGATACGCAGTATTTT	CASNVDITDTQYF
12	TRBV28	NA	TRBD1	TRBJ2-3	TGTGCCAGCAAGGGGGCTCCAGATACGCAGTATTTT	CASKGAPDTQYF
16	TRBV5-6	NA	NA	TRBJ1-2	TGTGCCAGCAGCTCCCCTGCGGACGGGGGAGTCTATGGCTACACCTTC	CASSSPADGGVYGYTF
13	TRBV4-1	NA	NA	TRBJ2-7	TGCGCCAGCAGCCAAGAAGGGCGCCCCGAGCAGTACTTC	CASSQEGRPEQYF
11	TRBV30	NA	NA	TRBJ2-7	TGTGCCTGGAGTGGGGGGTACGAGCAGTACTTC	CAWSGGYEQYF
15	TRBV7-3	NA	NA	TRBJ2-2	TGTGCCAGCAGCTTAGATGGCGCGAACACCGGGGAGCTGTTTTTT	CASSLDGANTGELFF
14	TRBV28	NA	NA	TRBJ1-3	TGTGCCAGCAGGTCGGCCGTCTCTGGAAACACCATATATTTT	CASRSAVSGNTIYF
15	TRBV7-9	NA	TRBD1	TRBJ1-1	TGTGCCAGCCTCTACAGGGGGGTTCGGGACACTGAAGCTTTCTTT	CASLYRGVRDTEAFF
15	TRBV28	NA	TRBD2	TRBJ2-2	TGTGCCAGCAGTTCACAGGGACTAGGTGTCGGGGAGCTGTTTTTT	CASSSQGLGVGELFF